This T cell receptor beta chain was obtained from a study of blood T cell repertoires in COVID-19. Study overall: From the United States, Italy and Spain came samples of acute and convalescent COVID-19. In each case, the material was cDNA or gDNA derived from T cells, B-cell-depleted T cells, or PBMCs.

This CDR3 spans 13 amino acids. Germline CDR1 reads SNHLY; CDR2 reads FYNNEI. Trimming took 8 bases from V and 3 from J, leaving 10 bases between them. Only a few counts were recorded for this clone. Enrolled through a virtual design, the participants were between 18 and 89 years of age and came from around 25 US areas. Profiling relied on immunoSEQ multiplex PCR, and the TCRdb table lists in-frame clones only, not all of them. The sample lists fewer than 250,000 clones, around nine tenths occurring once. This TCR was recovered from a woman aged 45-60 years with acute COVID-19. Material: PBMCs or T cells enriched from blood (not recorded which). The rearrangement links TRBV2 to TRBJ2-2, with D unresolved. The CDR3: CASLNRDTGELFF. DNA for the CDR3: TGTGCCAGCCTTAACCGGGACACCGGGGAGCTGTTTTTT. Drawing the rest from reference TRBV2 and TRBJ2-2, the complete variable domain is EPEVTQTPSHQVTQMGQEVILRCVPISNHLYFYWYRQILGQKVEFLVSFYNNEISEKSEIFDDQFSVERPDGSNFTLKIRSTKLEDSAMYFCASLNRDTGELFFGEGSRLTVL.